This T cell receptor (beta chain) originates from a study of T-cell memory formation after mild COVID-19. As to this clonotype: Antigen unknown.

V shed 4 bases and J shed 8 bases, with 15 bases lying between them. The germline V gene encodes CDR1 SGHRS and CDR2 YFSETQ. This CDR3 has 14 residues. Points from the study as a whole: Memory sampled before infection contained some responding clones, suggesting cross-reactive memory joined.

The TCR alpha and TCR beta cDNA libraries, bearing sample barcodes and UMIs, were generated by 5'RACE using constant-segment primers. TCRdb re-analysed the 5' RACE reads in MiXCR, keeping a single row per CDR3 protein. The sample includes approximately 570,000 distinct CDR3 sequences, approximately 18% of them seen just once. The specimen was PBMCs or a T cell subset sorted from them (not recorded which). The chain carries TRBV5-1 and TRBJ1-4, with no clear D. This TCR derives from an adult woman who had mild COVID-19 (a few samples of this study predate the infection). Cell type and time point are not known. CDR3 in amino acids: CASSDDLGEEKLFF. The CDR3 nucleotides read TGCGCCAGCAGCGACGACCTTGGGGAGGAAAAACTGTTTTTT.